This TCR beta chain emerged from a study of long-term antiretroviral therapy in people with HIV. Study-wide results and caveats: Clones showing expansion before ART dominated the repertoire at all time points.

They ran version v3.0 of the immunoSEQ assay at survey level. The target of sequencing was roughly 35,000-50,000 T-cell genomes per sample. Sequencing was performed with immunoSEQ multiplex PCR; in TCRdb, only in-frame clones are kept and a portion is missing. The sample yields about 25,000 clones, 75% to 85% seen once. Germline V lookup: CDR1 MNHNS, CDR2 SASEGT. The CDR3 spans 14 residues. With 6 bases removed from V and 11 bases from J, the gap between germline ends came to 22 bases. Points on this clone: No antigen is known for it.

Sequenced material: unsorted PBMCs, taken 2.9 years after starting antiretroviral therapy. V usage is TRBV6-1 and J usage is TRBJ1-1; D may be TRBD1 (5 bases). This TCR was recovered from a man aged 50 to 59 with HIV. The DNA for the CDR3 is TGTGCCAGCAGAGTGGGCCAGGCCGAAGGGGAGGCTTTCTTT. Amino acids: CASRVGQAEGEAFF.